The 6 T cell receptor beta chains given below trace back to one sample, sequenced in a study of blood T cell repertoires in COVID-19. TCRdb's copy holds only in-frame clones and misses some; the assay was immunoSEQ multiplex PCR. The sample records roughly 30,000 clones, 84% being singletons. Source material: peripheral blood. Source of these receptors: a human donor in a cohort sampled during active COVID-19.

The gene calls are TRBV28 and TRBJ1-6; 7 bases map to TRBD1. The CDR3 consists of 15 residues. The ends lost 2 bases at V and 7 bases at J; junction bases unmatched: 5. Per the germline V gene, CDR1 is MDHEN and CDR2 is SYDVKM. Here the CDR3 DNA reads TGTGCCAGCAGTTTAGGGGGGACAGCCAATTCACCCCTCCACTTT. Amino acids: CASSLGGTANSPLHF.

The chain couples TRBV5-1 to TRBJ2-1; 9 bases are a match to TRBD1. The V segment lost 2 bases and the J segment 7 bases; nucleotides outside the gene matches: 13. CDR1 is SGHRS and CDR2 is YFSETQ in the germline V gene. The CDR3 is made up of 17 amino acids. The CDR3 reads CASSFLASGTGSNEQFF. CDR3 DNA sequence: TGCGCCAGCAGCTTCCTAGCCTCCGGGACAGGGAGTAATGAGCAGTTCTTC.

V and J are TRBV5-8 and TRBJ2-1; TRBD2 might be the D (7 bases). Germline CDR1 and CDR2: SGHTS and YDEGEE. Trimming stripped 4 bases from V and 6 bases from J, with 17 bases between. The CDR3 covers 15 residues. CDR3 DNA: TGTGCCAGCAGCCTTGGGGGGGCGCCTATCAATGAGCAGTTCTTC. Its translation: CASSLGGAPINEQFF.

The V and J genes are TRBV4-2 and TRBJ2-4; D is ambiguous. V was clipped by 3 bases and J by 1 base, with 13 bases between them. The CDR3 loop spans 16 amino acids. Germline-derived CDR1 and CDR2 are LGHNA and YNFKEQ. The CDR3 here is CASSQFAASAKNIQYF. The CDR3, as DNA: TGTGCCAGCAGCCAGTTCGCGGCCAGTGCCAAAAACATTCAGTACTTC.

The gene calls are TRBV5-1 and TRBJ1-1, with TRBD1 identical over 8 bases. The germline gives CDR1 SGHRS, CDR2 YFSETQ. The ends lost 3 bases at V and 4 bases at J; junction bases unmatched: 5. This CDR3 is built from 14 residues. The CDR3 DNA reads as TGCGCCAGCAGCTCCACAGGGGGAAGCACTGAAGCTTTCTTT. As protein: CASSSTGGSTEAFF.

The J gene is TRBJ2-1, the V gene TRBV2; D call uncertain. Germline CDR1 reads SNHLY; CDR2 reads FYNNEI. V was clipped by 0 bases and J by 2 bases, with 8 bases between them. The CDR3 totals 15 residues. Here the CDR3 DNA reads TGTGCCAGCAGTGAAGCAGGAGTAGCCTACAATGAGCAGTTCTTC. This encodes CASSEAGVAYNEQFF.